This TCR beta chain was sequenced during a study of blood T cells in healthy people across ages. Study-level points and caveats: Higher diversity and more naive CD4+ cells were features of long-lived donors, compared to aged donors.

The authors ran a second PCR of 7 to 11 cycles using a sample-barcoded 5' primer and a J-beta primer mix. TCRdb fed the 5' RACE reads into MiXCR, producing one record per CDR3 protein. The data show some 710,000 distinct CDR3 sequences, less than 60% seen once. CDR3 length equals 14 residues. With regard to this clonotype: The antigen remains unidentified. The junction departs from germline at one end; a sequencing error may be responsible.

Sequences were obtained from blood. The chain links TRBV12-3 or TRBV12-4 to TRBJ2-3; possible D gene TRBD2, 5 bases. The sequence came from a man aged 80 or over in good health. The CDR3 coding sequence is TGTGCCAGCAGTTTGGGAGTGAGAACAGATGCGCAGTATTTT. Translation: CASSLGVRTDAQYF.